This passage covers 24 T cell receptor beta chains from one sample sequenced in a study of blood T cell repertoires in COVID-19 (dated by TCRdb to 2020 to 2021). The library was built by means of the immunoSEQ multiplex PCR assay. TCRdb carries this immuneACCESS record with in-frame sequences only. Its versions omit some clonotypes, under half of them owing to an unresolved V gene in the studies checked, with the rest unexplained. Counted in this sample were about 130,000 clones; around 88% of them appeared once. The ten largest clonotypes hold around a tenth of the sample. The sequenced material came from peripheral blood. Every receptor here comes from a man over 45 with acute or convalescent COVID-19.

This clone was found once. Its ends do not fully match the called genes, so a read error is possible. CDR3 amino acids: CATSRDRSWGLF. CDR3 nucleotide sequence: TGTGCCACCAGCAGAGATCGGTCCTGGGGGCTCTTC. The chain is built from TRBV15 and TRBJ1-2; D is possibly TRBD1 (6 bases). The CDR3 loop spans 12 amino acids. Germline V gene data show CDR1 as LNHNV and CDR2 as YYDKDF (reference sequence).

J is TRBJ2-3 and V is TRBV27, with 9 bases lining up with TRBD1. The CDR3 has 15 amino acids. Germline loops: CDR1 MNHEY, CDR2 SMNVEV (reference sequence). V lost 6 bases to trimming and J lost 3 bases; unmatched junction nucleotides: 7. The CDR3 sequence: CASRTGTGPTDTQYF. DNA of the CDR3: TGTGCCAGCAGGACCGGGACAGGGCCTACAGATACGCAGTATTTT.

DNA for the CDR3: TGTGCCAGCAGCGCGAACAGGGGTAGGGAAAAACTGTTTTTT. Translation: CASSANRGREKLFF. The rearrangement links TRBV7-9 to TRBJ1-4, with 7 bases identical to TRBD1. This CDR3 has 14 amino acids. CDR1 is SEHNR, CDR2 FQNEAQ, per germline (reference sequence). The V segment lost 5 bases and the J segment 8 bases; nucleotides outside the gene matches: 8. The whole variable domain, remainder taken from reference TRBV7-9 and TRBJ1-4, is DTGVSQNPRHKITKRGQNVTFRCDPISEHNRLYWYRQTLGQGPEFLTYFQNEAQLEKSRLLSDRFSAERPKGSFSTLEIQRTEQGDSAMYLCASSANRGREKLFFGSGTQLSVL.

The chain joins TRBV3-1 (or the pseudogene TRBV3-2) to TRBJ1-4; TRBD1 matches 7 bases. The ends lost 2 bases at V and 6 bases at J; junction bases unmatched: 6. This CDR3 is built from 15 residues. Germline values: CDR1 LGHDT, CDR2 YNNKEL (reference sequence). The DNA of the CDR3 is TGTGCCAGCAGCCAACACGACAGGGTAGATGAAAAACTGTTTTTT. Its protein is CASSQHDRVDEKLFF.

The J gene is TRBJ2-2, the V gene TRBV24-1, with D perhaps TRBD1 (5 bases). The germline V and J ends were trimmed by 7 bases and 6 bases, with 14 bases remaining between them. CDR1 and CDR2 from the germline V gene are KGHDR and SFDVKD. CDR3 size: 14 residues. In nucleotides, the CDR3 is TGTGCCACCAGCCCTAGGAAGGGGTCCGGGGAGCTGTTTTTT. Its protein is CATSPRKGSGELFF.

The rearrangement joins TRBV6-5 to TRBJ1-4, with a weak D call TRBD1 (5 bases). Deletions cut 2 bases from V and 5 bases from J, with 9 bases between. The CDR3 extends over 14 amino acids. Germline loops: CDR1 MNHEY, CDR2 SVGAGI. CDR3 DNA: TGTGCCAGCAGTTACGCGACAGCGAATGAAAAACTGTTTTTT. Translation gives CASSYATANEKLFF.

This chain links TRBV18 with TRBJ1-1; no firm D call. Germline values: CDR1 KGHSH, CDR2 LQKENI. The CDR3 runs to 13 residues. V gave up 3 bases and J gave up 0 bases, with 5 bases separating them. CDR3 residues: CASSPAVNTEAFF. In nucleotides, the CDR3 is TGTGCCAGCTCACCGGCGGTGAACACTGAAGCTTTCTTT. Together with reference TRBV18 and TRBJ1-1, the CDR3 gives the full variable domain: NAGVMQNPRHLVRRRGQEARLRCSPMKGHSHVYWYRQLPEEGLKFMVYLQKENIIDESGMPKERFSAEFPKEGPSILRIQQVVRGDSAAYFCASSPAVNTEAFFGQGTRLTVV.

The chain couples TRBV15 to TRBJ1-2; D is unresolved. The CDR3 sequence is 14 residues long. V dropped 2 bases and J dropped 8 bases, with 15 bases sitting between them. Germline loops: CDR1 LNHNV, CDR2 YYDKDF (reference sequence). As DNA, the CDR3 is TGTGCCACCAGCAGACCCACCGGGGTAGGGGGCTACACCTTC. Translated, it gives CATSRPTGVGGYTF.

This clone was picked up a small number of times. The genes are TRBV7-8 and TRBJ1-1, with D uncertain. Germline V gene lookup returns CDR1 SGHVS and CDR2 FQNEAQ. V lost 6 bases, J lost 10 bases, and 27 bases lay in between. The CDR3 contains 16 residues. The CDR3 is CASSPRPSNTEGSAFF. The CDR3 nucleotides are TGTGCCAGCAGTCCCAGACCTTCCAACACTGAGGGCTCAGCTTTCTTT.

The J gene is TRBJ1-6, the V gene TRBV2; no definite D call. CDR3 length equals 17 residues. V dropped 0 bases and J dropped 1 base, with 10 bases sitting between them. Germline V gene lookup returns CDR1 SNHLY and CDR2 FYNNEI. This chain's CDR3 is CASSEARVGSYNSPLHF. CDR3 DNA sequence: TGTGCCAGCAGTGAAGCGAGGGTAGGATCCTATAATTCACCCCTCCACTTT.

The V call is TRBV5-1, the J call TRBJ1-1; 7 nucleotides line up with TRBD1. The ends lost 8 bases at V and 0 bases at J; junction bases unmatched: 13. Germline V gene data show CDR1 as SGHRS and CDR2 as YFSETQ. CDR3 length: 16 residues. CDR3 sequence: CARLTGDRILNTEAFF. CDR3 coding DNA: TGCGCCAGGTTAACAGGGGACCGAATATTGAACACTGAAGCTTTCTTT. The full variable domain, in which reference TRBV5-1 and TRBJ1-1 provide the parts outside the CDR3, is KAGVTQTPRYLIKTRGQQVTLSCSPISGHRSVSWYQQTPGQGLQFLFEYFSETQRNKGNFPGRFSGRQFSNSRSEMNVSTLELGDSALYLCARLTGDRILNTEAFFGQGTRLTVV.

The rearrangement uses TRBV10-1 and TRBJ1-3; 7 bases align to TRBD1. The germline CDR1 and CDR2 sequences are WNHNN and SYGVQD (reference sequence). V lost 0 bases and J lost 8; bases outside the gene matches: 16. The CDR3 loop spans 18 amino acids. The CDR3 DNA sequence: TGCGCCAGCAGTGAGTCGACGAAGGTAAAGGGGGCGGCGGACACCATATATTTT. It is translated as CASSESTKVKGAADTIYF.

The V and J genes are TRBV27 and TRBJ2-5, with 9 bases matching TRBD2. This CDR3 is 20 amino acids long. With V trimmed by 5 bases and J by 5 bases, 24 bases remained unmatched. The germline V gene encodes CDR1 MNHEY and CDR2 SMNVEV (reference sequence). This CDR3 reads CASSGRGGGFAGSLVETQYF. In nucleotides, the CDR3 is TGTGCCAGCAGTGGGCGGGGGGGCGGCTTCGCGGGGTCGTTGGTCGAGACCCAGTACTTC.

This chain connects TRBV19 to TRBJ2-1; TRBD2 is a possible D gene (5 bases). Between the trimmed V and J ends, which lost 3 bases and 1 base, there was a span of 10 bases. The CDR3 loop spans 15 amino acids. Germline CDR1 LNHDA, CDR2 SQIVND (reference sequence). The CDR3 region is CASSIHGGSYNEQFF. The CDR3 nucleotides read TGTGCCAGTAGTATCCATGGAGGATCCTACAATGAGCAGTTCTTC.

This chain links TRBV7-2 with TRBJ2-7; 7 bases are shared with TRBD2. The CDR3 is made up of 15 amino acids. Germline CDR1 is SGHTA and CDR2 is FQGNSA. With V trimmed by 3 bases and J by 6 bases, 11 bases remained unmatched. CDR3 bases: TGTGCCAGCAGCTTTTACAGCGGGATTGGTTCCGAGCAGTACTTC. This sequence encodes CASSFYSGIGSEQYF.

This chain uses TRBV11-2 with TRBJ2-5; possibly TRBD2 for D (5 bases). V lost 3 bases and J 7 bases, leaving 15 bases between the germline ends. Germline V gene lookup returns CDR1 SGHAT and CDR2 FQNNGV. The CDR3 has 14 amino acids. Here the CDR3 reads CASSFFSATGTQYF. CDR3 nucleotides: TGTGCCAGCAGCTTCTTTAGCGCAACGGGGACCCAGTACTTC. The complete variable domain, with remaining parts taken from reference TRBV11-2 and TRBJ2-5, reads EAGVAQSPRYKIIEKRQSVAFWCNPISGHATLYWYQQILGQGPKLLIQFQNNGVVDDSQLPKDRFSAERLKGVDSTLKIQPAKLEDSAVYLCASSFFSATGTQYFGPGTRLLVL.

V and J are TRBV19 and TRBJ2-3, with 11 bases aligning to TRBD2. This CDR3 spans 16 amino acids. After removal of 2 bases from V and 3 bases from J, the junction contained 4 bases not matched to a gene. The germline CDR1 and CDR2 sequences are LNHDA and SQIVND (reference sequence). The CDR3 reads CASSISLAGGTDTQYF. CDR3 coding DNA: TGTGCCAGTAGTATATCTCTAGCGGGGGGAACAGATACGCAGTATTTT. Looking up the rest from reference TRBV19 and TRBJ2-3 gives the full variable domain: DGGITQSPKYLFRKEGQNVTLSCEQNLNHDAMYWYRQDPGQGLRLIYYSQIVNDFQKGDIAEGYSVSREKKESFPLTVTSAQKNPTAFYLCASSISLAGGTDTQYFGPGTRLTVL.

The genes are TRBV19 and TRBJ1-1, with 9 bases matching TRBD1. The CDR3 runs 13 residues. Germline V lookup: CDR1 LNHDA, CDR2 SQIVND (reference sequence). With V trimmed by 3 bases and J by 11 bases, 7 bases remained unmatched. The CDR3 loop is CASSMGDRVGAFF. As DNA, the CDR3 is TGTGCCAGTAGTATGGGGGACAGGGTCGGGGCTTTCTTT.

The chain recombines TRBV7-6 with TRBJ2-3; weak D call: TRBD1 (6 bases). The CDR3 sequence is 17 residues long. Germline assignment: CDR1 SGHVS and CDR2 FNYEAQ. Trimming removed 5 bases from V and 4 bases from J, with 22 bases in between. CDR3 in DNA: TGTGCCAGCAGCCCGAGGGGGAAAACTCGTGGGGCAGATACGCAGTATTTT. Protein sequence: CASSPRGKTRGADTQYF.

The CDR3 sequence is CASSLMSTGGSTDTQYF. The CDR3, as DNA: TGCGCCAGCAGCTTGATGTCTACGGGAGGGAGCACAGATACGCAGTATTTT. The chain has TRBV5-1 and TRBJ2-3; TRBD2 matches 8 bases. Trimming took 1 base from V and 0 from J; bases not matched to a gene: 7. This CDR3 comprises 17 residues. Germline values: CDR1 SGHRS, CDR2 YFSETQ.

Only one count was recorded for this clone. The genes are TRBV24-1 and TRBJ2-2; TRBD1 agrees at 9 bases. V gave up 4 bases and J gave up 2 bases; unmatched junction bases: 7. The CDR3 runs to 17 residues. The germline V gene encodes CDR1 KGHDR and CDR2 SFDVKD. The CDR3 region is CATSEGGQGPNTGELFF. CDR3 nucleotides: TGTGCCACCAGTGAGGGGGGACAGGGCCCTAACACCGGGGAGCTGTTTTTT.

The V call is TRBV5-4, the J call TRBJ1-6; no reliable D call. The length of the CDR3 is 12 residues. CDR1 and CDR2 from the germline V gene are SGHNT and YYREEE (reference sequence). Between the trimmed V and J ends, which lost 7 bases and 9 bases, there was a span of 11 bases. The CDR3 DNA is TGTGCCAGCGGCATGATTTCTTCACCCCTCCACTTT. This sequence encodes CASGMISSPLHF.

The chain employs TRBV5-1 and TRBJ1-3; D remains unclear. The CDR3 contains 16 residues. Trimming cost V 1 base and J 2 bases, with 13 bases left between them. CDR1 and CDR2 from the germline V gene are SGHRS and YFSETQ. The CDR3 region has the DNA TGCGCCAGCAGCTTGAGTCCGCCGGCGGCTGGAAACACCATATATTTT. Translation: CASSLSPPAAGNTIYF.

This chain joins TRBV18 and TRBJ1-2; D unresolved. The V end was cut by 3 bases, the J end by 1 base, with 15 bases between. Germline values: CDR1 KGHSH, CDR2 LQKENI. The CDR3 loop spans 16 amino acids. CDR3 protein: CASSPLPQTDNYGYTF. The CDR3 DNA follows: TGTGCCAGCTCACCTTTACCGCAAACAGATAACTATGGCTACACCTTC. The whole variable domain, filled in from reference TRBV18 and TRBJ1-2, reads NAGVMQNPRHLVRRRGQEARLRCSPMKGHSHVYWYRQLPEEGLKFMVYLQKENIIDESGMPKERFSAEFPKEGPSILRIQQVVRGDSAAYFCASSPLPQTDNYGYTFGSGTRLTVV.